The rows below give T cell receptor beta chains drawn from one sample of a study of blood T cell repertoires in COVID-19. Using immunoSEQ multiplex PCR, the repertoire was profiled, and TCRdb retains in-frame clones only, with some absent. Here the sample spans approximately 90,000 clones, roughly three quarters being singletons. The specimen was peripheral blood. These receptors came from a man between 65 and 85 years old with acute or convalescent COVID-19. Each CDR3 is given with its conserved first and last residue. Each record gives: J gene, D gene, CDR3 length, V gene, clone size, CDR3 protein, CDR3 DNA. A D gene is named only where the DNA matches it firmly. A row's size may be missing; if present it is once, few, many or a size class.

TRBJ2-1 | . | 16 | TRBV27 | . | CASSLWARGGYNEQFF | TGTGCCAGCAGTTTATGGGCCAGGGGTGGCTACAATGAGCAGTTCTTC
TRBJ1-4 | TRBD1 | 16 | TRBV5-1 | . | CASSLAPDRGGEKLFF | TGCGCCAGCAGCCTGGCCCCTGACAGGGGAGGCGAAAAACTGTTTTTT
TRBJ1-3 | . | 16 | TRBV18 | . | CASSPQRLNSGNTIYF | TGTGCCAGCTCACCACAGAGACTGAACTCTGGAAACACCATATATTTT
TRBJ2-5 | TRBD2 | 16 | TRBV3-1/TRBV3-2 | . | CASSQAGTSGDETQYF | TGTGCCAGCAGCCAGGCCGGGACTAGCGGGGATGAGACCCAGTACTTC
TRBJ1-2 | TRBD1 | 14 | TRBV6-5 | . | CASSETGINYGYTF | TGTGCCAGCAGCGAGACAGGGATAAACTATGGCTACACCTTC
TRBJ2-1 | TRBD2 | 15 | TRBV2 | . | CASSKLAALYNEQFF | TGTGCCAGCAGTAAACTAGCGGCCCTTTACAATGAGCAGTTCTTC
TRBJ2-7 | . | 14 | TRBV19 | . | CASKLQRGSYEQYF | TGTGCCAGTAAGCTCCAGAGAGGCTCCTACGAGCAGTACTTC
TRBJ2-5 | . | 15 | TRBV18 | . | CASCEDQGREETQYF | TGTGCCAGCTGTGAGGACCAGGGGCGCGAGGAGACCCAGTACTTC
TRBJ1-4 | TRBD1 | 14 | TRBV27 | . | CASSKGQGSEKLFF | TGTGCCAGCAGTAAGGGACAGGGGAGCGAAAAACTGTTTTTT
TRBJ2-7 | TRBD2 | 14 | TRBV7-8 | few | CASSPPSGEYEQYF | TGTGCCAGCAGCCCTCCTAGCGGGGAGTACGAGCAGTACTTC
TRBJ1-1 | . | 16 | TRBV28 | once | CASSSLGGLLNTEAFF | TGTGCCAGCAGTTCCCTCGGGGGGCTGTTGAACACTGAAGCTTTCTTT
TRBJ1-2 | . | 14 | TRBV5-1 | once | CASSPGAGSYGYTF | TGCGCCAGCAGCCCCGGGGCGGGGAGCTATGGCTACACCTTC
TRBJ1-2 | . | 13 | TRBV12-3/TRBV12-4 | . | CASSREDTYGYTF | TGTGCCAGCAGTCGCGAGGACACTTATGGCTACACCTTC
TRBJ2-5 | . | 14 | TRBV5-5 | . | CASSKQASQETQYF | TGTGCCAGCAGCAAACAGGCCTCCCAAGAGACCCAGTACTTC
TRBJ2-1 | TRBD2 | 13 | TRBV11-2 | . | CASSPSGGQPEFF | TGTGCCAGCAGCCCATCGGGGGGGCAACCTGAGTTCTTC